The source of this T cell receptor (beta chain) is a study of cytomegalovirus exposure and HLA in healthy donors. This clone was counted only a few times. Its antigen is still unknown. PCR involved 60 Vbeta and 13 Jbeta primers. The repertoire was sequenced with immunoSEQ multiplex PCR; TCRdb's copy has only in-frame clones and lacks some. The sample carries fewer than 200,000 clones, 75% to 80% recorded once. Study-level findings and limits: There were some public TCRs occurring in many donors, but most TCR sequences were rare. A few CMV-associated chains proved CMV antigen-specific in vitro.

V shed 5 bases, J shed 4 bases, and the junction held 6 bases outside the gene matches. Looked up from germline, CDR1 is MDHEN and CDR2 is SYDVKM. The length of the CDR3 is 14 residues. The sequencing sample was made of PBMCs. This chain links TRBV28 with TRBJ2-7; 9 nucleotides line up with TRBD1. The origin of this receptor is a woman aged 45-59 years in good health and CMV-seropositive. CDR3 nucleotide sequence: TGTGCCAGCAGTAAACAGGGGGCGCGGTACGAGCAGTACTTC. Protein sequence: CASSKQGARYEQYF.